This T cell receptor (beta chain) derives from a study of blood T cell repertoires in COVID-19. Background on the study: Some COVID-19 samples were acute and others convalescent; all came from the United States, Italy and Spain.

Only in-frame clones appear in the TCRdb table, and some are missing; sequencing was by immunoSEQ multiplex PCR. The table records roughly 230,000 clones, roughly 84% of them present only once. V was pared by 9 bases and J by 5 bases, with 12 bases of the junction left unmatched. From germline, CDR1 is SNHLY and CDR2 FYNNEI. This CDR3 has 15 amino acids. This TCR derives from a woman aged 45-60 years with acute or convalescent COVID-19. The chain joins TRBV2 to TRBJ2-2; 7 nucleotides line up with TRBD2. Material for sequencing was peripheral blood. The CDR3 protein is CASTLAGVGTGELFF. As DNA, the CDR3 is TGTGCCAGTACCTTGGCGGGAGTGGGTACCGGGGAGCTGTTTTTT.